There are a few counts of the clone carrying this T cell receptor (beta chain). The entry originates in a study of blood T cell repertoires in COVID-19. Produced via immunoSEQ multiplex PCR; TCRdb's table is partial and in-frame only. The sample lists around 190,000 clones, about 86% seen once, with 8% to 10% in the top ten. CDR3 length: 14 amino acids. CDR1 LGHDT and CDR2 YNNKEL come from the germline V gene (reference sequence). The trim removed 5 bases at V and 5 bases at J, leaving 5 bases unmatched. The rearrangement joins TRBV3-1 (or the pseudogene TRBV3-2) to TRBJ1-1, with 10 positions matching TRBD1. Material: peripheral blood. The sequence was obtained from a man aged 45-65 years with active or convalescent COVID-19. The CDR3 sequence is CASSYRDRGTEAFF. For the CDR3, the DNA is TGTGCCAGCAGCTATAGGGACAGGGGTACTGAAGCTTTCTTT.